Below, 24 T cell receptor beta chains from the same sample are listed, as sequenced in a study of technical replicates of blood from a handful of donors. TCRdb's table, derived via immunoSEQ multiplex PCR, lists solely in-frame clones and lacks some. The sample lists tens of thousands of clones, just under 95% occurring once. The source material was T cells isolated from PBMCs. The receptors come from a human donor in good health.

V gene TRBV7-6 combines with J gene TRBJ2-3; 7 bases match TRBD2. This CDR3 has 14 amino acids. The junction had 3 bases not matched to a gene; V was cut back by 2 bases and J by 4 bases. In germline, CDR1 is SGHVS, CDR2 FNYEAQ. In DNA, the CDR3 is TGTGCCAGCAGCTTACTGGGAGGGCCAGATACGCAGTATTTT. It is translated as CASSLLGGPDTQYF.

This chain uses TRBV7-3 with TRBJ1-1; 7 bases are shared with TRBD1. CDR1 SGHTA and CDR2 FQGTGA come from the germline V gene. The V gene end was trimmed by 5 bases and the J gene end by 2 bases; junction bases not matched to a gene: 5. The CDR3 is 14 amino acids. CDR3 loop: CASSPNRGNTEAFF. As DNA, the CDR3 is TGTGCCAGCAGCCCTAACAGGGGAAACACTGAAGCTTTCTTT. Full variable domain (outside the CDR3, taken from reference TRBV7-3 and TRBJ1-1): GAGVSQTPSNKVTEKGKYVELRCDPISGHTALYWYRQSLGQGPEFLIYFQGTGAADDSGLPNDRFFAVRPEGSVSTLKIQRTERGDSAVYLCASSPNRGNTEAFFGQGTRLTVV.

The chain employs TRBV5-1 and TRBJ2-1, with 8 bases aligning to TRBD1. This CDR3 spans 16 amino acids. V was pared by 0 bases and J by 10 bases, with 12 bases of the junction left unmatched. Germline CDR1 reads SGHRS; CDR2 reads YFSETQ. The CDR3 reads CASSLAADRVKGEQFF. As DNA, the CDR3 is TGCGCCAGCAGCTTGGCCGCGGACAGGGTAAAGGGGGAGCAGTTCTTC.

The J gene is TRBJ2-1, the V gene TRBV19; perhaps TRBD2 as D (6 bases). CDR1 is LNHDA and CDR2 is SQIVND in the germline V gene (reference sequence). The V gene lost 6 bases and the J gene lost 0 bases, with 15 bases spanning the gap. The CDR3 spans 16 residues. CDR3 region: CASSKLAGSSYNEQFF. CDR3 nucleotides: TGTGCCAGTAGCAAACTAGCCGGGAGCTCCTACAATGAGCAGTTCTTC. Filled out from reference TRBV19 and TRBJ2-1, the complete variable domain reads DGGITQSPKYLFRKEGQNVTLSCEQNLNHDAMYWYRQDPGQGLRLIYYSQIVNDFQKGDIAEGYSVSREKKESFPLTVTSAQKNPTAFYLCASSKLAGSSYNEQFFGPGTRLTVL.

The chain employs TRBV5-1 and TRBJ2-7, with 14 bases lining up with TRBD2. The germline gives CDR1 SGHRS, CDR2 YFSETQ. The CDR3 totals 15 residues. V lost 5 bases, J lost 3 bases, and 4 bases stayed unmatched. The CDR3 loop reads CASRGGTSGSYEQYF. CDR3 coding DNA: TGCGCCAGCAGGGGCGGGACTAGCGGGAGCTACGAGCAGTACTTC.

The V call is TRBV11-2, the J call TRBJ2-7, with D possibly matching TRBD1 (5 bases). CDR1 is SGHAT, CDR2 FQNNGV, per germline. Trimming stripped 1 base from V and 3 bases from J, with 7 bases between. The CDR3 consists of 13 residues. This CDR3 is CASSLAGLYEQYF. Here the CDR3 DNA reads TGTGCCAGCAGCTTAGCAGGGCTCTACGAGCAGTACTTC.

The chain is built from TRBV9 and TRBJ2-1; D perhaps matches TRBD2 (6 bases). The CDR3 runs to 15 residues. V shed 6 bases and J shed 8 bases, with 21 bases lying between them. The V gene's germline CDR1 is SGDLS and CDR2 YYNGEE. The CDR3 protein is CASNPRGTFSDEQFF. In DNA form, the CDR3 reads TGTGCCAGCAACCCACGTGGGACTTTTTCGGATGAGCAGTTCTTC.

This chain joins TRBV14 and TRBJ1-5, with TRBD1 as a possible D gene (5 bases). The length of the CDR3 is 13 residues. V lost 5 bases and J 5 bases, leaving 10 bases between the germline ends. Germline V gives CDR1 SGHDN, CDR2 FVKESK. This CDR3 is CASSLQADQPQHF. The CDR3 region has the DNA TGTGCCAGCAGCTTACAGGCGGATCAGCCCCAGCATTTT. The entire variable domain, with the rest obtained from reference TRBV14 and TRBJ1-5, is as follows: EAGVTQFPSHSVIEKGQTVTLRCDPISGHDNLYWYRRVMGKEIKFLLHFVKESKQDESGMPNNRFLAERTGGTYSTLKVQPAELEDSGVYFCASSLQADQPQHFGDGTRLSIL.

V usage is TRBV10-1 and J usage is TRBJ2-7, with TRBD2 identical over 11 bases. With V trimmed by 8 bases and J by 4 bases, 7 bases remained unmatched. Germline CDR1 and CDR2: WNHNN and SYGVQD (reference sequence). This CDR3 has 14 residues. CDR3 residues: CASWGTSGAYEQYF. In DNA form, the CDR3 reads TGCGCCAGCTGGGGGACTAGCGGAGCTTACGAGCAGTACTTC.

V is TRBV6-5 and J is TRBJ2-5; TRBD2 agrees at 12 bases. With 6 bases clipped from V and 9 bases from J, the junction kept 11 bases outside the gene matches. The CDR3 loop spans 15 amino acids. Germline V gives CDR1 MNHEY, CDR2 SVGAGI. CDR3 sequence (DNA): TGTGCCAGCAGACCCCCTAGCGGGAGGGCCACCTCCCAGTACTTC. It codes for CASRPPSGRATSQYF.

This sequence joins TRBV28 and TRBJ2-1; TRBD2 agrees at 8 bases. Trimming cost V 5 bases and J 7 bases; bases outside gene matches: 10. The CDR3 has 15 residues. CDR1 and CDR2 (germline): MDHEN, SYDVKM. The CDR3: CASSISGTDVNEQFF. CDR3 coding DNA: TGTGCCAGCAGTATTAGCGGGACCGACGTAAATGAGCAGTTCTTC.

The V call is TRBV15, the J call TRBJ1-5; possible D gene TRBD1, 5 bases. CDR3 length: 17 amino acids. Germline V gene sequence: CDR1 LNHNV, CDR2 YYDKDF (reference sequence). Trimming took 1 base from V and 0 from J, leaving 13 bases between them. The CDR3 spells CATSRVPQGNSNQPQHF. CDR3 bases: TGTGCCACCAGCAGAGTTCCTCAGGGAAATAGCAATCAGCCCCAGCATTTT.

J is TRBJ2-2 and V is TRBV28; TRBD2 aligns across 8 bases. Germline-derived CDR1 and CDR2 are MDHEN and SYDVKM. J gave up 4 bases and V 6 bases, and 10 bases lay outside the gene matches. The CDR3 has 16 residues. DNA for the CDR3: TGTGCCAGCAGACCTCCGGGAGGGGCAGGCACCGGGGAGCTGTTTTTT. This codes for CASRPPGGAGTGELFF.

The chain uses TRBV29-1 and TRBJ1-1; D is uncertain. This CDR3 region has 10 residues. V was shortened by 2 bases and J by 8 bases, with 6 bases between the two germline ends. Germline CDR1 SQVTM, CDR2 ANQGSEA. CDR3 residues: CSVEPSEAFF. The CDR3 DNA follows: TGCAGCGTTGAACCATCCGAAGCTTTCTTT.

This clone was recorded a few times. CDR3 in amino acids: CASSLESLHSSYEQYF. DNA for the CDR3: TGTGCCAGCAGCCTCGAGTCCCTACACAGCTCCTACGAGCAGTACTTC. The chain recombines TRBV27 with TRBJ2-7, with no clear D. The germline V and J ends were trimmed by 6 bases and 0 bases, with 18 bases remaining between them. The germline V gene has CDR1 MNHEY and CDR2 SMNVEV (reference sequence). CDR3 length: 16 amino acids.

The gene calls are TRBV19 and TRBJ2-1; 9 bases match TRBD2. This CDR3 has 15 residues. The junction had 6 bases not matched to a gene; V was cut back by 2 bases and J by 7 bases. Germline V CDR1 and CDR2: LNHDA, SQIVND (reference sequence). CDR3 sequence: CASSILLAGGNEQFF. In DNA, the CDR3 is TGTGCCAGTAGTATACTACTAGCGGGTGGTAATGAGCAGTTCTTC.

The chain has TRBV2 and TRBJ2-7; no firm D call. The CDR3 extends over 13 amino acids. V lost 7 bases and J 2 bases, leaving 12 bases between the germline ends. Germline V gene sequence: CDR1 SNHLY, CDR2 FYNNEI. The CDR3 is CASTSPFPYEQYF. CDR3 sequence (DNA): TGTGCCAGCACGTCCCCCTTCCCCTACGAGCAGTACTTC.

The CDR3 here is CASRTSGRGNEQFF. The CDR3 nucleotides are TGTGCCAGCCGAACTAGCGGGAGGGGCAATGAGCAGTTCTTC. V gene TRBV5-6 combines with J gene TRBJ2-1; the match to TRBD2 covers 13 bases. The CDR3 is made up of 14 amino acids. From germline, CDR1 is SGHDT and CDR2 YYEEEE. V lost 7 bases to trimming and J lost 6 bases; unmatched junction nucleotides: 4.

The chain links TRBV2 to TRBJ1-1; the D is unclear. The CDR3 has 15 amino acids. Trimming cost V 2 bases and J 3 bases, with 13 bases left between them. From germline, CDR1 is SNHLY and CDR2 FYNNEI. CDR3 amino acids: CASSEIVGLHTEAFF. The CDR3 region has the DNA TGTGCCAGCAGTGAAATTGTAGGACTTCACACTGAAGCTTTCTTT.

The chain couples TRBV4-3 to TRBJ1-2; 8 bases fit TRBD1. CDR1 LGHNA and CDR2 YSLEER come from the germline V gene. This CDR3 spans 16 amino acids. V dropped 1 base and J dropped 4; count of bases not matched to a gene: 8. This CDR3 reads CASSQVRQGSIYGYTF. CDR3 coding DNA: TGCGCCAGCAGCCAAGTAAGACAGGGGTCTATCTATGGCTACACCTTC.

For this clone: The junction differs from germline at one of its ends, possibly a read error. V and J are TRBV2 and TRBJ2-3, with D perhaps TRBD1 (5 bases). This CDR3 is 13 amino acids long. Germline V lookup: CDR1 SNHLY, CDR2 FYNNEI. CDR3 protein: CVSTRESTDTQYF. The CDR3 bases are TGTGTCAGCACCAGGGAAAGCACAGATACGCAGTATTTT.

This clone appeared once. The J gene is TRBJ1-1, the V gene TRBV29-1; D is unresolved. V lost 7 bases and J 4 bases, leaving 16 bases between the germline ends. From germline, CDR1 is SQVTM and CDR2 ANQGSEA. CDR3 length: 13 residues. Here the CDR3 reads CSASRVGGTEAFF. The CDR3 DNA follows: TGCAGCGCTAGTCGGGTTGGAGGCACTGAAGCTTTCTTT.

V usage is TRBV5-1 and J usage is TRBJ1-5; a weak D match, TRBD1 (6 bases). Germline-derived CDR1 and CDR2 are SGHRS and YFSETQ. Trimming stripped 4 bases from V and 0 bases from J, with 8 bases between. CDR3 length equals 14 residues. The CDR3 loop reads CASSLDSSNQPQHF. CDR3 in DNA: TGCGCCAGCAGCCTGGACAGTAGCAATCAGCCCCAGCATTTT.

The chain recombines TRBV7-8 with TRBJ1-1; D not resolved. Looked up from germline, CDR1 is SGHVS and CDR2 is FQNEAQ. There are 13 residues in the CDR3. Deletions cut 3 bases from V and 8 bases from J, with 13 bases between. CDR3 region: CASSFYIASEAFF. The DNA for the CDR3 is TGTGCCAGCAGCTTCTACATAGCCTCCGAAGCTTTCTTT.